Below are 27 T cell receptor beta chains sequenced from a single sample in a study of Ad26.COV2.S vaccination and SARS-CoV-2 variants. Treatment given: over 15 received Ad26.COV2.S at low or high dose, single or two shots; about 5 received placebo; per-sample allocation not given. Sampling took place 63 days after the first vaccine or placebo injection. Sequenced by immunoSEQ multiplex PCR; TCRdb stores in-frame clones only, minus some. The sample lists about 470,000 clones, around 90% occurring once. Sample: peripheral blood, taken in a trial of Ad26.COV2.S vaccine versus placebo. The receptors were gathered from a person between 18 and 65 years old who received the Ad26.COV2.S COVID-19 vaccine or a placebo.

V usage is TRBV27 and J usage is TRBJ1-1, with D possibly matching TRBD1 (5 bases). CDR1 is MNHEY and CDR2 is SMNVEV in the germline V gene (reference sequence). The CDR3 totals 14 residues. The V end was cut by 5 bases, the J end by 1 base, with 11 bases between. The CDR3 sequence is CASSPGTTNTEAFF. The CDR3 bases are TGTGCCAGCAGTCCAGGGACTACGAACACTGAAGCTTTCTTT.

J is TRBJ2-7 and V is TRBV14; a weak D match, TRBD1 (6 bases). Germline loops: CDR1 SGHDN, CDR2 FVKESK. The CDR3 covers 14 residues. V was clipped by 1 base and J by 2 bases, with 9 bases between them. CDR3 sequence: CASSQAGAAYEQYF. The CDR3 nucleotides read TGTGCCAGCAGCCAAGCAGGGGCAGCCTACGAGCAGTACTTC.

J is TRBJ1-2 and V is TRBV7-9; 9 nucleotides line up with TRBD1. Trimming removed 5 bases from V and 6 bases from J; junction bases left unmatched: 1. CDR1 is SEHNR and CDR2 is FQNEAQ in the germline V gene (reference sequence). This CDR3 contains 12 residues. CDR3 in DNA: TGTGCCAGCAGCCGGACAGGGGATGGCTACACCTTC. Its translation is CASSRTGDGYTF. Full variable domain (missing parts from reference TRBV7-9 and TRBJ1-2): DTGVSQNPRHKITKRGQNVTFRCDPISEHNRLYWYRQTLGQGPEFLTYFQNEAQLEKSRLLSDRFSAERPKGSFSTLEIQRTEQGDSAMYLCASSRTGDGYTFGSGTRLTVV.

This chain connects TRBV5-6 to TRBJ2-1; D call uncertain. CDR3 length equals 13 residues. Germline CDR1 reads SGHDT; CDR2 reads YYEEEE. Trimming cost V 7 bases and J 5 bases, with 13 bases left between them. The CDR3 sequence: CASRYIADNEQFF. Written as DNA, the CDR3 is TGTGCCAGCCGGTACATTGCAGACAATGAGCAGTTCTTC. Combining the CDR3 with reference TRBV5-6 and TRBJ2-1 gives the whole variable domain DAGVTQSPTHLIKTRGQQVTLRCSPKSGHDTVSWYQQALGQGPQFIFQYYEEEERQRGNFPDRFSGHQFPNYSSELNVNALLLGDSALYLCASRYIADNEQFFGPGTRLTVL.

The V and J genes are TRBV9 and TRBJ2-5, with no clear D. The CDR3 runs to 14 residues. Germline assignment: CDR1 SGDLS and CDR2 YYNGEE. V lost 4 bases, J lost 1 base, and 11 bases lay in between. CDR3 sequence: CASSYGRAQETQYF. In DNA form, the CDR3 reads TGTGCCAGCAGCTACGGACGGGCCCAAGAGACCCAGTACTTC.

The chain has TRBV11-3 and TRBJ1-1, with D unclear. V lost 2 bases and J lost 0, with 4 bases in between. CDR3 length: 13 residues. The germline V gene encodes CDR1 SGHNT and CDR2 YENEEA. CDR3 nucleotide sequence: TGTGCCAGCAGCTTAAAAGTGAACACTGAAGCTTTCTTT. Its protein product is CASSLKVNTEAFF. The whole variable domain, remainder taken from reference TRBV11-3 and TRBJ1-1, is EAGVVQSPRYKIIEKKQPVAFWCNPISGHNTLYWYLQNLGQGPELLIRYENEEAVDDSQLPKDRFSAERLKGVDSTLKIQPAELGDSAVYLCASSLKVNTEAFFGQGTRLTVV.

The genes are TRBV30 and TRBJ2-7; D unclear. The germline V gene has CDR1 GTSNPN and CDR2 SVGIG (reference sequence). V dropped 3 bases and J dropped 2 bases, with 11 bases sitting between them. The CDR3 is 13 residues long. The CDR3 loop is CAWRGKVAYEQYF. In DNA form, the CDR3 reads TGTGCCTGGAGAGGAAAGGTGGCCTACGAGCAGTACTTC.

The chain recombines TRBV9 with TRBJ2-3, with TRBD1 matching 7 bases. This CDR3 is 16 amino acids long. V gave up 5 bases and J gave up 6 bases; unmatched junction bases: 15. Germline lookup yields CDR1 SGDLS and CDR2 YYNGEE. The CDR3 DNA reads TGTGCCAGCAGTCGCCGACAGGGTCCCCCGATGGATACGCAGTATTTT. Protein sequence: CASSRRQGPPMDTQYF.

The V call is TRBV2, the J call TRBJ1-5; maybe TRBD1 (5 bases). Germline loops: CDR1 SNHLY, CDR2 FYNNEI. The CDR3 length is 13 residues. Trimming removed 6 bases from V and 2 bases from J, with 8 bases in between. CDR3 nucleotide sequence: TGTGCCAGCAGGGACACCCGCAATCAGCCCCAGCATTTT. Amino acids: CASRDTRNQPQHF.

The chain combines TRBV5-6 with TRBJ2-7; possible D gene TRBD1, 6 bases. V was cut by 4 bases and J by 1 base, with 15 bases left in between. CDR3 length: 15 residues. In germline, CDR1 is SGHDT, CDR2 YYEEEE. CDR3 sequence: CASSAGDRASYEQYF. For the CDR3, the DNA is TGTGCCAGCAGCGCAGGGGACCGGGCTTCCTACGAGCAGTACTTC.

The chain joins TRBV2 to TRBJ2-7; possible D gene TRBD1, 6 bases. Per germline, CDR1 SNHLY and CDR2 FYNNEI. The CDR3 runs to 15 residues. The V end was cut by 2 bases, the J end by 2 bases, with 13 bases between. CDR3 amino acids: CASSERGTGTYEQYF. Written as DNA, the CDR3 is TGTGCCAGCAGTGAAAGGGGAACAGGGACCTACGAGCAGTACTTC.

V usage is TRBV4-2 and J usage is TRBJ2-3; D is ambiguous. Trimming cost V 4 bases and J 1 base, with 9 bases left between them. CDR1 is LGHNA, CDR2 YNFKEQ, per germline. The CDR3 is 14 amino acids. The CDR3: CASSLNGGTDTQYF. The CDR3 nucleotides are TGTGCCAGCAGCCTCAATGGGGGCACAGATACGCAGTATTTT.

This rearrangement joins TRBV2 to TRBJ1-4; 8 nucleotides line up with TRBD1. V dropped 8 bases and J dropped 8; count of bases not matched to a gene: 13. The CDR3 contains 15 residues. CDR1 is SNHLY, CDR2 FYNNEI, per germline. CDR3 sequence (DNA): TGTGCCAGCGGGATGCTACAGGGGGGGGAGGAAAAACTGTTTTTT. It translates to CASGMLQGGEEKLFF.

The rearrangement uses TRBV29-1 and TRBJ2-1; no clear D. CDR1 is SQVTM and CDR2 is ANQGSEA in the germline V gene. V lost 7 bases, J lost 6 bases, and 7 bases lay in between. This CDR3 region has 10 residues. The CDR3 region has the DNA TGCAGCGCCCGTCTCAATGAGCAGTTCTTC. Translation gives CSARLNEQFF.

The chain links TRBV20-1 to TRBJ2-1; 11 nucleotides agree with TRBD2. The V segment lost 5 bases and the J segment 3 bases; nucleotides outside the gene matches: 9. In germline, CDR1 is DFQATT, CDR2 SNEGSKA (reference sequence). CDR3 length equals 16 residues. Written as DNA, the CDR3 is TGCAGTGCTCGTGCGTCGGGACTAGCGGTCTACAATGAGCAGTTCTTC. Amino acid sequence: CSARASGLAVYNEQFF.

The chain carries TRBV7-9 and TRBJ1-1, with unresolved D. CDR1 is SEHNR and CDR2 is FQNEAQ in the germline V gene (reference sequence). This CDR3 spans 13 amino acids. Trimming took 6 bases from V and 3 from J, leaving 11 bases between them. CDR3 nucleotides: TGTGCCAGCAGTTTCGGACGGGACACTGAAGCTTTCTTT. The encoded protein is CASSFGRDTEAFF.

The genes are TRBV24-1 and TRBJ2-2; 12 bases map to TRBD2. Germline V lookup: CDR1 KGHDR, CDR2 SFDVKD. Trimming removed 4 bases from V and 1 base from J; junction bases left unmatched: 0. This CDR3 comprises 16 residues. DNA of the CDR3: TGTGCCACCAGTGAGACTAGCGGGGGGAACACCGGGGAGCTGTTTTTT. Translating gives CATSETSGGNTGELFF.

V usage is TRBV12-5 and J usage is TRBJ2-1; D may be TRBD2 (6 bases). V dropped 6 bases and J dropped 5 bases, with 23 bases sitting between them. The CDR3 totals 17 residues. The germline V gene encodes CDR1 LGHNT and CDR2 FRNRAP. CDR3 coding DNA: TGTGCTAGTGGCCCACTAGGCGGGGCTTCACTTAACAATGAGCAGTTCTTC. Protein product: CASGPLGGASLNNEQFF.

This clone was observed a handful of times. The CDR3 sequence is CASSYSSLGQSYEQYF. DNA for the CDR3: TGTGCCAGCAGTTACTCATCCTTAGGACAGTCCTACGAGCAGTACTTC. V is TRBV6-2 or TRBV6-3 and J is TRBJ2-7, with D perhaps matching TRBD1 (6 bases). Germline lookup yields CDR1 MNHEY and CDR2 SVGEGT. Trimming left V 0 bases short and J 1 base short, with 13 bases between. CDR3 length: 16 amino acids.

This chain connects TRBV6-5 to TRBJ1-2; no reliable D call. Germline V gene sequence: CDR1 MNHEY, CDR2 SVGAGI. CDR3 length: 11 amino acids. V lost 1 base, J lost 8 bases, and 5 bases lay in between. The DNA for the CDR3 is TGTGCCAGCAGTTACTTGGGGGGCTACACCTTC. Translation: CASSYLGGYTF.

This chain connects TRBV6-5 to TRBJ2-2; 7 nucleotides align to TRBD1. The CDR3 loop spans 13 amino acids. The junction had 6 bases not matched to a gene; V was cut back by 7 bases and J by 7 bases. Per the germline V gene, CDR1 is MNHEY and CDR2 is SVGAGI. CDR3 sequence: CASKETGLGELFF. The CDR3 region has the DNA TGTGCCAGCAAGGAGACAGGGCTCGGGGAGCTGTTTTTT.

The rearrangement uses TRBV25-1 and TRBJ2-5, with 9 positions matching TRBD1. Germline lookup yields CDR1 MGHDK and CDR2 SYGVNS. CDR3 size: 15 residues. V dropped 5 bases and J dropped 0; count of bases not matched to a gene: 4. The CDR3 DNA reads TGTGCCAGCAGTCACCGGGACAGGGACCAAGAGACCCAGTACTTC. It specifies CASSHRDRDQETQYF.

This chain uses TRBV19 with TRBJ1-1; possibly TRBD1 for D (5 bases). Germline V CDR1 and CDR2: LNHDA, SQIVND (reference sequence). Trimming removed 1 base at V and 4 bases at J, with 16 bases between. The CDR3 sequence is 16 residues long. The CDR3 protein is CASSIGAGRGSTEAFF. Written as DNA, the CDR3 is TGTGCCAGTAGTATAGGGGCAGGGAGGGGAAGCACTGAAGCTTTCTTT.

The chain carries TRBV3-1 (or the pseudogene TRBV3-2) and TRBJ1-1; 8 bases agree with TRBD1. The junction had 7 bases not matched to a gene; V was cut back by 2 bases and J by 2 bases. There are 16 residues in the CDR3. Germline V gene sequence: CDR1 LGHDT, CDR2 YNNKEL (reference sequence). DNA of the CDR3: TGTGCCAGCAGCCAATACCTAACAGGGGGAAACACTGAAGCTTTCTTT. Residues: CASSQYLTGGNTEAFF.

The J gene is TRBJ2-1, the V gene TRBV19; possible D gene TRBD2, 6 bases. Trimming removed 3 bases at V and 4 bases at J, with 13 bases between. The length of the CDR3 is 15 residues. The germline V gene encodes CDR1 LNHDA and CDR2 SQIVND (reference sequence). This CDR3 reads CASSITGLSYNEQFF. The CDR3 DNA sequence: TGTGCCAGTAGTATCACGGGACTTTCTTACAATGAGCAGTTCTTC.

This sequence joins TRBV18 and TRBJ1-6; weak D call: TRBD1 (6 bases). The CDR3 covers 17 residues. The ends were cut back, 5 bases at V and 2 bases at J, with 16 bases in the middle. Germline V CDR1 and CDR2: KGHSH, LQKENI. The CDR3 loop is CASSTGNRDTYNSPLHF. As DNA, the CDR3 is TGTGCCAGCTCAACTGGGAACAGGGACACCTATAATTCACCCCTCCACTTT.

The V call is TRBV14, the J call TRBJ2-2, with 7 bases lining up with TRBD1. The CDR3 has 16 residues. Germline CDR1 SGHDN, CDR2 FVKESK. V lost 3 bases to trimming and J lost 4 bases; unmatched junction nucleotides: 8. This chain's CDR3 is CASSQFGDSRTGELFF. CDR3 DNA sequence: TGTGCCAGCAGCCAGTTCGGGGACAGCCGCACCGGGGAGCTGTTTTTT.